This T cell receptor (beta chain) came from a study of blood T cell repertoires in COVID-19. Across the study: Both acute and convalescent COVID-19 samples were obtained from the United States, Italy and Spain.

The CDR3 has 15 amino acids. V shed 6 bases and J shed 8 bases, with 19 bases lying between them. Germline V gene sequence: CDR1 MDHEN, CDR2 SYDVKM. The table came from immunoSEQ multiplex PCR; TCRdb's copy has only in-frame clones and leaves some out. The sample includes roughly 230,000 clones, about 83% seen only once; the top ten take roughly 7.4%. The sequence was obtained from a woman in her forties or fifties with acute or convalescent COVID-19. The sequencing input was peripheral blood. J is TRBJ1-4 and V is TRBV28; a possible D gene is TRBD1 (5 bases). CDR3 in amino acids: CASRAPQGGGEKLFF. As DNA, the CDR3 is TGTGCCAGCAGGGCTCCTCAGGGAGGAGGAGAAAAACTGTTTTTT.